These 6 T cell receptor beta chains were all obtained from the same sample, sequenced in a study of cytomegalovirus exposure and HLA in healthy donors. The PCR was carried out with 60 Vbeta primers and 13 Jbeta primers. Clones were read by immunoSEQ multiplex PCR, and TCRdb kept only the in-frame ones, dropping some. Counted here are 200,000 to 250,000 clones, about 80% occurring once; the ten biggest clones make up 2.7%. Sequencing was done on a sample of PBMCs. The receptors here all came from a woman aged 60-75 years in good health and CMV-seropositive.

The chain couples TRBV30 to TRBJ2-3, with unresolved D. Trimming took off 0 bases at V and 5 bases at J, with 9 bases between the two ends. CDR1 and CDR2 (germline): GTSNPN, SVGIG (reference sequence). The CDR3 is 13 residues long. The CDR3 protein is CAWSVRLRDTQYF. CDR3 bases: TGTGCCTGGAGTGTGCGGTTGCGAGATACGCAGTATTTT.

The V call is TRBV6-1, the J call TRBJ1-1; TRBD1 might be the D (5 bases). Trimming pared 0 bases from V and 9 bases from J, leaving 11 bases between. Germline assignment: CDR1 MNHNS and CDR2 SASEGT. CDR3 length: 13 residues. In DNA, the CDR3 is TGTGCCAGCAGTGAAGCTCTCGACAGCAAAGCTTTCTTT. Its protein product is CASSEALDSKAFF.

The CDR3, as DNA: TGTGCCAGCACCCCGGACAGGAGTCAGCCCCAGCATTTT. Its protein is CASTPDRSQPQHF. The V gene is TRBV2, the J gene TRBJ1-5, with TRBD1 matching over 7 bases. Trimming cost V 7 bases and J 6 bases; bases outside gene matches: 6. CDR3 length: 13 amino acids. In germline, CDR1 is SNHLY, CDR2 FYNNEI.

The genes are TRBV21-1 and TRBJ2-7; the listed D gene, TRBD2, was not tested against the DNA. TRBV21-1 is classified as a pseudogene. This CDR3 region has 14 residues. The CDR3 spells CASSSTTVPGEQYF. In DNA form, the CDR3 reads TGTGCCAGCAGTTCAACCACCGTCCCGGGCGAGCAGTACTTC.

This clone has only a few counts. The chain combines TRBV4-1 with TRBJ2-7, with 7 bases fitting TRBD2. The CDR3 runs 16 residues. Trimming cost V 0 bases and J 3 bases; bases outside gene matches: 8. The germline V gene has CDR1 MGHRA and CDR2 YSYEKL. The CDR3 DNA follows: TGCGCCAGCAGCCAAGAATGGCTAGCGGATTTCTACGAGCAGTACTTC. Translation: CASSQEWLADFYEQYF.

The chain carries TRBV14 and TRBJ1-3; TRBD1 might be the D (5 bases). The germline V gene has CDR1 SGHDN and CDR2 FVKESK. CDR3 length: 15 amino acids. V was trimmed by 4 bases and J by 0 bases, leaving 10 bases between them. Here the CDR3 reads CASSPPGNSGNTIYF. As DNA, the CDR3 is TGTGCCAGCAGCCCCCCAGGGAACTCTGGAAACACCATATATTTT. The variable domain in full, with the rest retrieved from reference TRBV14 and TRBJ1-3, is EAGVTQFPSHSVIEKGQTVTLRCDPISGHDNLYWYRRVMGKEIKFLLHFVKESKQDESGMPNNRFLAERTGGTYSTLKVQPAELEDSGVYFCASSPPGNSGNTIYFGEGSWLTVV.